Reported below is one TCR beta chain. Its antigen has not been determined. It has no much larger one-base neighbor in the sample; base qualities were not kept. The cohort consisted of some 670 healthy bone marrow donors. All cohort members were sampled while nominally healthy, although unrecorded immune exposures were likely present. The donor was CMV seronegative and belonged to the group of 350 or so seronegative cohort members. A peripheral blood sample was provided by each donor, and peripheral blood mononuclear cells were used for TCR beta sequencing. Genomic DNA extraction from the blood cell samples was performed with the Qiagen DNeasy Blood Extraction Kit. The germline V gene sets CDR1 to SGHRS and CDR2 to YFSETQ. V sheds 1 base and J sheds 9 bases, leaving 17 bases between their ends. Measured from the cysteine to the phenylalanine, the CDR3 is 15 residues long. The retained sequence is limited to the CDR3, 45 bases, with the frame set at the first base.

This specimen comes from a study of cytomegalovirus exposure and HLA in healthy donors (dated by TCRdb to about 2017). Some background on the complete study: In an earlier analysis of fewer than 750 of the donors, under 300 Gb of sequence data and 95 million to 130 million unique TCR beta sequences from about 179 million T cells were reported. About 310 gigabases of sequencing data and 70 million to 100 million unique TCR sequences were included in an early release covering several hundred HLA-typed donors. Of the 398 genotyped donors, 65% to 90% fell in the genetic ancestry cluster associated with self-reported Caucasian donors. The study was designed to test whether signatures of past pathogen exposure could be identified by cataloging public T cell receptors. Using immunosequencing, the study profiled T cell repertoires from some 670 subjects and related those repertoires to cytomegalovirus serostatus. Along with the approximately 700-subject first cohort, a separate validation cohort of over a hundred different subjects was used. The study combined high-throughput TCR immunosequencing, statistical association of individual TCRs with disease status, and machine learning to predict cytomegalovirus infection status. A later analysis re-analyzed previously published TCR beta repertoires from several hundred donors and added high-resolution HLA genotyping to study TCR occurrence patterns. The later analysis used no new phenotypic data to find candidate immune exposures, relying instead on TCR beta sequences and their occurrence across donors. In an earlier analysis of 587 of the donors, high-throughput TCR beta sequencing was used to judge whether each TCR beta V gene segment behaved as functional or pseudogenic. Donor age, sex, ethnicity and CMV serostatus were compiled alongside the repertoire data. In a later genetic analysis, genome-wide SNP genotypes for about 65% of the 666 donors were used, and that subset was treated as a discovery cohort. Every discovery cohort repertoire had been produced on one sequencing platform. Class I and class II HLA loci were covered by the typing at four-digit resolution. The number of donors typed differed by locus, with about 620-630 for A, B, C, DRB1 and DQB1, more than 500 for DQA1, over 600 for DPA1, and roughly 450 for DPB1. Because of strong linkage in the cohort, roughly five DR-DQ haplotypes were treated as single units for association and clustering. Across about 370 genotyped donors of the cohort, an average of about 250,000 unique TCR beta nucleotide sequences per donor were sequenced, and approximately 17% of those sequences were non-productive.

The library was built by means of the immunoSEQ multiplex PCR assay. The multiplex PCR relied on a mix of 60 forward primers for TCR Vbeta segments and 13 reverse primers for TCR Jbeta segments. The CDR3 region of rearranged TCR beta genes was amplified from genomic DNA by a multiplex PCR assay. The Illumina HiSeq System was used to sequence the amplified TCR beta libraries as 87-base-pair reads. In the source study's methods: Across the 670 or so repertoires, a later analysis counted roughly 84 million unique TCR beta chains, roughly 11 million of which were shared by at least two donors. To remove PCR and sequencing errors, raw reads were error-corrected and collapsed into unique sequences using a nearest-neighbor algorithm that merged closely related sequences. CDR3 sequences were aligned to IMGT reference sequences to assign V, D and J gene segments. For a sequence to be retained, a match of at least six nucleotides to both a V gene segment and a J gene segment was required. Rearrangements were called productive when the CDR3 lacked stop codons and stayed in frame with V and J; all others were non-productive. CDR3 was defined by IMGT convention, running from the second conserved V-encoded cysteine to the conserved J-encoded phenylalanine. The earlier analysis of a few hundred of the donors excluded any sequence lacking an unambiguous match to a single V gene segment. An earlier analysis of 587 of the donors classified V segments as functional when productive rearrangements were above 56.7% and as segregating when the standard deviation between donors was above 5%. A statistical classification framework was built for diagnosing cytomegalovirus status from the catalog of TCR beta chain sequences. In a later analysis, V and J genes were assigned by comparing TCR nucleotide sequences against IMGT/GENE-DB human TR gene sequences. Using the TCRdist pipeline, a later analysis assigned CDR3 sequences along with most-parsimonious VDJ recombination scenarios. In a later analysis, every TCR beta chain was defined by the combination of its CDR3 amino acid sequence and its V-gene family, and reads without a unique V-gene family were dropped. As a way to deal with suspected cross-contamination and a sequencing artifact, a later analysis dropped 500 to 700 nucleotide sequences that were highly shared and had low generation probability. In a later analysis, a clonal expansion index was calculated for each public chain from normalized within-repertoire ranks of inferred template counts. In a later analysis, generation probabilities were computed using a VDJ recombination model fitted to out-of-frame rearrangements, and the results were checked against IGoR. A later analysis scored TCR-TCR, TCR-HLA and TCR-CMV co-occurrence with hypergeometric tests, applying a repertoire-size bias correction to TCR pairs. False discovery rates were estimated in a later analysis by permuting HLA or CMV assignments 20 times. In a later analysis, co-occurring TCRs were grouped with DBSCAN, and TCRdist sequence similarity was added when clustering was performed within HLA-allele-positive subsets. Repertoires with fewer than 30,000 or more than 120,000 public chains, plus five repertoires with anomalous nucleotide sharing, were excluded from co-occurrence clustering. As stored in TCRdb, this immuneACCESS dataset retains in-frame rearrangements with V and J assigned. A fraction of the clones does not appear; measured against another copy, unresolved V genes explain less than half of the discrepancy, and the remainder lacks a known reason. The DNA gave D and trimming, while V, J and clone size come from that table. Here the sample has approximately 220,000 clones; approximately 88% occur a single time. The ten largest clonotypes hold more than 0.6% of the sample.

Broader findings and caveats from the paper: An association between a missense DCLRE1C variant and V-gene and J-gene trimming of TCR beta chains was found in a later genetic analysis and replicated in an independent cohort. In an earlier analysis of about 550 of the donors, most TCR beta V segments were observed in productive rearrangements about 90% or about 30% of the time, broadly matching IMGT annotations. While some public TCRs were present in many individuals, most TCR sequences turned up only very rarely across donors. Because counts were too low, roughly 17 rarely observed V segments, including chromosome 9 orphons, were left out of the earlier analysis of roughly 600 of the donors. Because HLA typing was unavailable for some donors at each locus, only the typed subset was used in association tests. Presence/absence analyses assumed roughly uniform sequencing depth across donors, an assumption that may not hold. Three of the identified cytomegalovirus-associated TCR beta chains were confirmed in vitro to be specific for cytomegalovirus antigens. A further reported finding was that TCR beta sequences accurately predicted the HLA-A and HLA-B alleles for most subjects in the first cohort. The 87-base-pair reads could not distinguish some IMGT-functional V segments, including TRBV6-2 and TRBV6-3, so those segments were excluded. A cluster of highly shared sequence variants was judged likely to represent a technical artifact of the sequencing pipeline. Specific HLA alleles were associated with 16,951 TCR beta sequences at a false discovery rate of 0.05 in a later analysis. This cohort had only TCR beta chains sequenced, and the lack of alpha or paired-chain data limited which features could be detected. In both the original and validation cohorts, the classifier was reported to diagnose cytomegalovirus status with high specificity and sensitivity. Compared with equally common non-associated chains, HLA-associated TCR beta chains in a later analysis were more clonally expanded and had lower generation probabilities. CMV serostatus was the only immune exposure information available for the cohort. Correlated functional status among segregating V segments might be attributable to linkage disequilibrium, but an unknown experimental factor could not be ruled out. A total of 164 TCR beta chains were listed by the study as associated with cytomegalovirus. In a later analysis, the rate of TCR association differed among HLA loci, with DRB1 alleles having the most associated TCRs and HLA-C alleles having the fewest. A later analysis reported that several top co-occurrence clusters appeared linked to parvovirus B19, influenza, CMV and Epstein-Barr virus. Most CMV-associated TCR beta chains appeared to be HLA-restricted in a later analysis, and the HLA associations seemed to be driven largely by CMV exposure. Compared with the roughly 600-donor mean, donors in an Asian-associated ancestry cluster had fewer N-insertions in productive TCRs, according to a later genetic analysis. According to the authors, the approach could potentially be generalized to other disease states and immunological phenotypes. Strong co-occurrence of HLA alleles, especially DR and DQ, made assigning TCR associations to individual alleles difficult.

The sequence was collected from a boy under 10 years old in good health and CMV-seronegative. The specimen sequenced was PBMCs. The sequence joins TRBV5-1 to TRBJ2-1; a tentative D call is TRBD1 (6 bases match). The nucleotide sequence reads as follows: TGCGCCAGCAGCTTGAATGGGGTCGAAGGGGGTGAGCAGTTCTTC. Translated, it gives CASSLNGVEGGEQFF.